This T cell receptor (beta chain) came from a study of blood T cell repertoires in COVID-19. At the level of the study: Material from acute and convalescent COVID-19 was sourced from the United States, Italy and Spain.

Libraries were prepared by immunoSEQ multiplex PCR; TCRdb keeps only in-frame clonotypes and omits some of them. This sample has around 300,000 clones; approximately 87% occur once, and the top ten carry 2.5% to 3.5%. Seattle patients were enrolled while actively infected and followed longitudinally. In germline, CDR1 is SGHRS, CDR2 YFSETQ. The CDR3 has 15 residues. The V end lost 0 bases, the J end lost 0 bases, and 8 bases lay between the germline ends. The sample taken for sequencing was peripheral blood. This clonotype originated in a woman aged 25 to 45 with COVID-19, enrolled during active disease. The rearrangement uses TRBV5-1 and TRBJ2-3; TRBD1 is a possible D gene (5 bases). CDR3 nucleotide sequence: TGCGCCAGCAGCTTGGCAGGGCGGAGCACAGATACGCAGTATTTT. Translating it yields CASSLAGRSTDTQYF.